This record covers a single T cell receptor (beta chain). Its specific antigen is unknown. Per-nucleotide qualities are absent, and no much larger clonotype sits a single base away. The sample has other DNA sequences that encode this CDR3 too. These data belong to a study of T cell changes during pregnancy in multiple sclerosis (dated by TCRdb to the late 2010s). About the investigation overall: Changes in the T cell repertoire over the course of pregnancy were examined in this study in women with multiple sclerosis.

V loses 2 bases, J loses 4 bases, and the germline ends lie 9 bases apart. Via the germline V gene, CDR1 is KGHSH and CDR2 LQKENI. From cysteine to phenylalanine, the CDR3 is 13 amino acids long. Solely the CDR3 DNA is kept, with 39 bases framed from the first base. Libraries were prepared through the immunoSEQ multiplex PCR assay. TCRdb re-hosts the immuneACCESS table, in-frame sequences only. Its copies lack some clones; in the studies checked, an unresolved V gene accounts for under half of them, and the cause for the rest is not known. Present in this sample are 45,000 to 60,000 clones, 85% to 95% of which were seen just once. The ten largest clones take up about 0.36% of the sample.

The source is a female donor with multiple sclerosis, enrolled in a pregnancy study. The chain couples TRBV18 to TRBJ2-7, and possibly TRBD2, on 6 matching bases. The specimen was CD4+ T cells from peripheral blood mononuclear cells, collected before pregnancy. The nucleotide sequence is TGTGCCAGCTCACCAACTAGCACATACGAGCAGTACTTC. This encodes CASSPTSTYEQYF.